The T cell receptor beta chain under discussion was sequenced for a study of blood T cell repertoires in COVID-19. Across the whole study: COVID-19 samples, acute and convalescent, were from the United States, Italy and Spain.

Trimming stripped 3 bases from V and 5 bases from J, with 4 bases between. Germline V gene lookup returns CDR1 SEHNR and CDR2 FQNEAQ (reference sequence). This CDR3 is 11 amino acids long. Donors in Cohort 3 who had recovered were those with two negative PCRs, healthcare professional clearance, or resolution of their symptoms. Original processing methods: Amplification of reference gene primers was used by the study to estimate nucleated cell counts. Only in-frame clones appear in the TCRdb table, and some are missing; sequencing was by immunoSEQ multiplex PCR. D and trimming come from the DNA, and the V and J calls and clone size come from that table. The sample shows about 130,000 clones, 65% to 90% of them seen only once.

This sequence was found in a woman aged 45 to 65 who had recovered from COVID-19. The sequenced sample consisted of PBMCs or T cells enriched from blood (not recorded which). The J gene is TRBJ1-2, the V gene TRBV7-9, with D hard to call. Here the CDR3 DNA reads TGTGCCAGCAGCTTCTCGTATGGCTACACCTTC. Translated: CASSFSYGYTF.